This entry lists 23 T cell receptor beta chains sequenced from one sample in a study of OX40 agonist ivuxolimab in advanced cancers. Some clones are missing from TCRdb's copy, which holds only in-frame ones; the method was immunoSEQ multiplex PCR. This table holds 100,000 or so clones, about 90% found once. Sequenced here: CD4+ or CD8+ T cells sorted from blood, sampled in a trial of the OX40 agonist ivuxolimab. Receptors originate from an adult with an advanced solid tumor such as melanoma, head and neck, liver or kidney cancer.

The rearrangement joins TRBV5-4 to TRBJ2-5, with a tentative D call TRBD1 (5 bases). The germline CDR1 and CDR2 sequences are SGHNT and YYREEE (reference sequence). CDR3 length: 15 residues. V lost 4 bases to trimming and J lost 0 bases, with 13 bases between them. CDR3 sequence: CASSGNRGNQETQYF. The CDR3 DNA reads as TGTGCCAGCAGCGGCAATAGGGGAAACCAAGAGACCCAGTACTTC.

In this sample, this clone turned up once. This chain joins TRBV18 and TRBJ1-4; possible D gene TRBD1, 5 bases. Germline values: CDR1 KGHSH, CDR2 LQKENI. The V end lost 6 bases, the J end lost 5 bases, and 13 bases lay between the germline ends. This CDR3 is 14 amino acids long. The CDR3 DNA reads TGTGCCAGCTCTGGCCCGGGGGGGAATGAAAAACTGTTTTTT. It yields the protein CASSGPGGNEKLFF.

This chain connects TRBV7-2 to TRBJ1-2; D is undetermined. Germline loops: CDR1 SGHTA, CDR2 FQGNSA. The germline V and J ends were trimmed by 7 bases and 8 bases, with 14 bases remaining between them. The CDR3 sequence is 12 residues long. CDR3 sequence reads: CASTPRVEGYTF. The CDR3 coding sequence is TGTGCCAGCACCCCAAGGGTAGAAGGCTACACCTTC.

This chain joins TRBV25-1 and TRBJ2-7; 7 bases are shared with TRBD1. The CDR3 extends over 15 amino acids. V shed 2 bases, J shed 6 bases, and the junction held 10 bases outside the gene matches. Germline CDR1 MGHDK, CDR2 SYGVNS. The CDR3 region has the DNA TGTGCCAGCAGTGAACCAATCGGACAGGTAGGCGAGCAGTACTTC. Amino acid sequence: CASSEPIGQVGEQYF.

This chain links TRBV30 with TRBJ2-1; 9 bases agree with TRBD2. The trim removed 1 base at V and 14 bases at J, leaving 12 bases unmatched. Germline lookup yields CDR1 GTSNPN and CDR2 SVGIG (reference sequence). This CDR3 comprises 14 residues. CDR3 sequence reads: CAWSDTRLAVLEFF. The DNA of the CDR3 is TGTGCCTGGAGTGATACACGACTAGCGGTATTGGAGTTCTTC. The full variable domain, in which reference TRBV30 and TRBJ2-1 provide the parts outside the CDR3, is SQTIHQWPATLVQPVGSPLSLECTVEGTSNPNLYWYRQAAGRGLQLLFYSVGIGQISSEVPQNLSASRPQDRQFILSSKKLLLSDSGFYLCAWSDTRLAVLEFFGPGTRLTVL.

The V gene is TRBV7-2, the J gene TRBJ2-5; D is ambiguous. The CDR3 contains 16 residues. Trimming removed 5 bases from V and 5 bases from J, with 21 bases in between. Germline V gene sequence: CDR1 SGHTA, CDR2 FQGNSA. CDR3 amino acids: CASSPQLAGGPETQYF. The CDR3 coding sequence is TGTGCCAGCAGCCCCCAGCTGGCAGGTGGGCCGGAGACCCAGTACTTC.

The gene calls are TRBV29-1 and TRBJ1-2; 8 positions match TRBD1. The ends lost 4 bases at V and 7 bases at J; junction bases unmatched: 8. This CDR3 spans 13 amino acids. In germline, CDR1 is SQVTM, CDR2 ANQGSEA. The CDR3 nucleotides are TGCAGCGTTGGGACAGGGTTTCAGGGTGGCTACACCTTC. This sequence encodes CSVGTGFQGGYTF. Full variable domain (remainder filled in from reference TRBV29-1 and TRBJ1-2): SAVISQKPSRDICQRGTSLTIQCQVDSQVTMMFWYRQQPGQSLTLIATANQGSEATYESGFVIDKFPISRPNLTFSTLTVSNMSPEDSSIYLCSVGTGFQGGYTFGSGTRLTVV.

The chain carries TRBV29-1 and TRBJ2-2, with D possibly TRBD1 on 5 matching bases. The germline V and J ends were trimmed by 6 bases and 5 bases, with 16 bases remaining between them. The CDR3 length is 14 residues. Germline-derived CDR1 and CDR2 are SQVTM and ANQGSEA. The CDR3 reads CSVGPGGHTGELFF. CDR3 coding DNA: TGCAGCGTGGGCCCTGGCGGACATACCGGGGAGCTGTTTTTT.

Remarks on this clone: Other DNA sequences in the sample encode the same CDR3. The chain couples TRBV7-2 to TRBJ1-1; D not certain. The CDR3 has 12 residues. Between the trimmed V and J ends, which lost 5 bases and 3 bases, there was a span of 7 bases. The germline V gene encodes CDR1 SGHTA and CDR2 FQGNSA. The CDR3 reads CASSPFDTEAFF. CDR3 in DNA: TGTGCCAGCAGCCCGTTCGACACTGAAGCTTTCTTT.

The chain employs TRBV11-2 and TRBJ2-3; D unresolved. The germline V gene encodes CDR1 SGHAT and CDR2 FQNNGV. Trimming left V 4 bases short and J 3 bases short, with 11 bases between. The CDR3 totals 14 residues. CDR3 bases: TGTGCCAGCAGCTACGGTACTTCAACAGATACGCAGTATTTT. Its translation: CASSYGTSTDTQYF.

The DNA of the CDR3 is TGTGCCTGGAGGGGAGCGGGAGACAGGGTGAGCAATGAGCAGTTCTTC. It encodes CAWRGAGDRVSNEQFF. V is TRBV30 and J is TRBJ2-1; a weak D match, TRBD2 (8 bases). Trimming shortened V by 3 bases and J by 6 bases, and 21 bases separated the two germline ends. The CDR3 is made up of 16 amino acids. Germline V CDR1 and CDR2: GTSNPN, SVGIG (reference sequence).

The V gene is TRBV6-1, the J gene TRBJ1-2; no reliable D call. This CDR3 contains 11 residues. Trimming left V 2 bases short and J 8 bases short, with 6 bases between. CDR1 is MNHNS and CDR2 is SASEGT in the germline V gene. The CDR3 loop reads CASSENKGYTF. The CDR3, as DNA: TGTGCCAGCAGTGAAAATAAGGGCTACACCTTC.

The CDR3 sequence is CASRSGGTGELFF. CDR3 DNA sequence: TGTGCCAGCAGATCCGGGGGGACCGGGGAGCTGTTTTTT. The genes are TRBV28 and TRBJ2-2, with 7 bases lining up with TRBD2. Germline CDR1 is MDHEN and CDR2 is SYDVKM. CDR3 length: 13 amino acids. J was trimmed by 5 bases and V by 6 bases; bases with no gene match: 3.

The chain combines TRBV11-2 with TRBJ2-3; the D gene is possibly TRBD1 (6 bases). Germline V lookup: CDR1 SGHAT, CDR2 FQNNGV. Trimming shortened V by 1 base and J by 5 bases, and 7 bases separated the two germline ends. This CDR3 is built from 13 residues. CDR3 loop: CASSLVGGDTQYF. Here the CDR3 DNA reads TGTGCCAGCAGCTTAGTAGGGGGAGATACGCAGTATTTT.

Concerning this clone itself: A read error may produce the germline difference seen at one junction end. The chain combines TRBV29-1 with TRBJ2-1; possibly TRBD1 for D (5 bases). Germline assignment: CDR1 SQVTM and CDR2 ANQGSEA. The CDR3 is made up of 10 amino acids. The CDR3 sequence: CSVGLQELFF. The CDR3 region has the DNA TGCAGCGTTGGTTTACAGGAGCTGTTCTTC.

The V call is TRBV6-5, the J call TRBJ2-7; TRBD1 aligns across 8 bases. The length of the CDR3 is 15 residues. Germline trimming cut 4 bases from V and 3 bases from J; bases unmatched to any gene: 8. CDR1 is MNHEY, CDR2 SVGAGI, per germline. The CDR3 DNA follows: TGTGCCAGCAGTTGGACTCAGGGGGCGGTCTACGAGCAGTACTTC. Translating gives CASSWTQGAVYEQYF.

V and J are TRBV2 and TRBJ1-2, with D uncertain. Trimming cost V 1 base and J 4 bases, with 13 bases left between them. The CDR3 has 15 amino acids. Germline lookup yields CDR1 SNHLY and CDR2 FYNNEI. The DNA for the CDR3 is TGTGCCAGCAGTGAAGACAAAGCAGATCTCTATGGCTACACCTTC. Protein product: CASSEDKADLYGYTF.

V is TRBV27 and J is TRBJ1-5; the match to TRBD1 covers 8 bases. This CDR3 comprises 14 residues. The V segment lost 2 bases and the J segment 7 bases; nucleotides outside the gene matches: 4. Looked up from germline, CDR1 is MNHEY and CDR2 is SMNVEV (reference sequence). The CDR3 DNA reads TGTGCCAGCAGTTTAGGACAGGGCTTACAGCCCCAGCATTTT. It codes for CASSLGQGLQPQHF.

The chain combines TRBV7-8 with TRBJ2-7; D is uncertain. The CDR3 runs to 14 residues. Germline V lookup: CDR1 SGHVS, CDR2 FQNEAQ. The germline V and J ends were trimmed by 0 bases and 2 bases, with 8 bases remaining between them. The CDR3 is CASSLAWTAYEQYF. CDR3 bases: TGTGCCAGCAGCTTAGCGTGGACCGCCTACGAGCAGTACTTC.

In DNA, the CDR3 is TGCGCCAGCAGCCGGGGGACAGCAAACACCGGGGAGCTGTTTTTT. It translates to CASSRGTANTGELFF. The chain joins TRBV4-3 to TRBJ2-2; 7 nucleotides agree with TRBD1. Trimming took 4 bases from V and 2 from J; bases not matched to a gene: 4. Germline lookup yields CDR1 LGHNA and CDR2 YSLEER. The CDR3 consists of 15 residues.

The rearrangement joins TRBV5-4 to TRBJ2-7, with 7 positions matching TRBD1. Trimming at V came to 4 bases and at J to 5 bases, leaving 12 bases not matched to a gene. The CDR3 runs to 15 residues. Germline values: CDR1 SGHNT, CDR2 YYREEE (reference sequence). CDR3 amino acids: CASSTTGQRGNEQYF. DNA for the CDR3: TGTGCCAGCAGCACGACGGGACAGCGCGGCAACGAGCAGTACTTC.

The chain is built from TRBV10-3 and TRBJ1-2; possible D gene TRBD1, 6 bases. The CDR3 loop spans 14 amino acids. V was trimmed by 3 bases and J by 6 bases, leaving 14 bases between them. The germline gives CDR1 ENHRY, CDR2 SYGVKD. Written as DNA, the CDR3 is TGTGCCATCAGTGATTTACAGGGCTTGGATGGCTACACCTTC. Protein: CAISDLQGLDGYTF.

The chain combines TRBV5-1 with TRBJ2-7, with D possibly being TRBD1 or TRBD2 (7 bases each). CDR3 size: 16 residues. Trimming pared 3 bases from V and 0 bases from J, leaving 16 bases between. Germline CDR1 SGHRS, CDR2 YFSETQ. This CDR3 is CASSSQSGTASYEQYF. The CDR3 coding sequence is TGCGCCAGCAGCTCTCAAAGCGGGACAGCCTCCTACGAGCAGTACTTC.